This T cell receptor beta chain comes out of a study of STAT5B mutations in CD4+ large granular lymphocyte leukemia. About the research overall: Healthy donors showed HLA-associated enrichment of the CDR3 'QG' motif.

The ends were cut back, 4 bases at V and 0 bases at J, with 6 bases in the middle. This CDR3 is built from 13 residues. Germline V gene lookup returns CDR1 SNHLY and CDR2 FYNNEI. Whole-study results and caveats: Top patient clones used TRBV06 genes more often: 8/27 versus 2/35 in controls.

As regards this clone: Its target is unknown.

Only in-frame clones appear in the TCRdb table, and some are missing; sequencing was by immunoSEQ multiplex PCR. Of over 35,000 clones in the sample, roughly 85% were seen once. The source of this sequence is a human donor in good health. The genes are TRBV2 and TRBJ1-1, with D uncertain. The material sequenced was CD4+ T cells from blood buffy coats. This CDR3 reads CASSVGVNTEAFF. DNA of the CDR3: TGTGCCAGCAGTGTTGGGGTGAACACTGAAGCTTTCTTT.